What follows are 28 T cell receptor beta chains derived from one specimen sequenced in a study of Ad26.COV2.S vaccination and SARS-CoV-2 variants (dated by TCRdb to about 2021). The library was obtained by the immunoSEQ multiplex PCR assay. Sourced from immuneACCESS, this table was stored by TCRdb with only in-frame sequences that have V and J called. A share of the clones is absent; for the studies checked, an unresolved V gene accounts for under half, and the remainder has no known explanation. This sample holds a few hundred thousand clones; 83% were observed only once. The ten largest clones add up to almost 7.5% of the sample. According to the study, the label for this sample's treatment or condition signals: roughly 20 received Ad26.COV2.S at low or high dose, single or two shots; 5 received placebo; per-sample allocation not given. For vaccine and placebo recipients, repertoires were sequenced using samples collected on day 63 after the first injection.

The sample consisted of peripheral blood, taken in a trial of Ad26.COV2.S vaccine versus placebo. The origin of the receptors is a person aged 18 to 59 who received the Ad26.COV2.S COVID-19 vaccine or a placebo.

Many counts were recorded for this clone. The CDR3 reads CASSPLWDSSNEQFF. DNA of the CDR3: TGTGCCAGCAGCCCACTATGGGACTCGTCCAATGAGCAGTTCTTC. The gene calls are TRBV7-9 and TRBJ2-1, with D perhaps matching TRBD2 (6 bases). CDR1 and CDR2 from the germline V gene are SEHNR and FQNEAQ (reference sequence). Between the trimmed V and J ends, which lost 5 bases and 6 bases, there was a span of 17 bases. The CDR3 is made up of 15 amino acids.

This chain connects TRBV27 to TRBJ2-1; D may be TRBD1 (5 bases). Trimming took off 3 bases at V and 13 bases at J, with 10 bases between the two ends. Germline V CDR1 and CDR2: MNHEY, SMNVEV (reference sequence). The CDR3 sequence is 11 residues long. In DNA, the CDR3 is TGTGCCAGCAGTTTTAGGACAAATCAGTTCTTC. Translated: CASSFRTNQFF.

This chain links TRBV11-1 with TRBJ2-3, with 13 bases matching TRBD2. CDR1 is SGHAT, CDR2 FQDESV, per germline (reference sequence). The CDR3 sequence is 16 residues long. Losses at the gene ends were 6 bases for V and 2 bases for J; bases not matched to a gene: 5. CDR3 in amino acids: CASSRGLAGITDTQYF. The CDR3 bases are TGTGCCAGCAGTCGGGGACTAGCGGGAATCACAGATACGCAGTATTTT.

The chain employs TRBV7-3 and TRBJ2-5; TRBD1 aligns across 8 bases. The CDR3 has 14 amino acids. V trimming: 3 bases; J trimming: 5 bases; junction bases outside the gene matches: 5. Germline CDR1 reads SGHTA; CDR2 reads FQGTGA. The CDR3 sequence: CASSLTGAQETQYF. CDR3 DNA sequence: TGTGCCAGCAGCTTGACAGGGGCTCAGGAGACCCAGTACTTC.

V and J are TRBV11-1 and TRBJ2-7, with 13 nucleotides matching TRBD2. The CDR3 covers 16 residues. V lost 4 bases and J lost 7; bases outside the gene matches: 10. In germline, CDR1 is SGHAT, CDR2 FQDESV (reference sequence). CDR3 sequence reads: CASSSGLAGAFVEQYF. The CDR3 coding sequence is TGTGCCAGCAGCTCCGGACTAGCGGGGGCGTTCGTGGAGCAGTACTTC.

This chain joins TRBV4-3 and TRBJ1-2; TRBD1 matches 8 bases. Trimming took 1 base from V and 5 from J; bases not matched to a gene: 9. Germline values: CDR1 LGHNA, CDR2 YSLEER. This CDR3 spans 16 amino acids. Here the CDR3 reads CASSQAMGQAPYGYTF. The CDR3, as DNA: TGCGCCAGCAGCCAAGCGATGGGACAGGCCCCTTATGGCTACACCTTC.

V is TRBV3-1 (or the pseudogene TRBV3-2) and J is TRBJ1-6, with D possibly matching TRBD1 (6 bases). This CDR3 is 13 amino acids long. The V gene's germline CDR1 is LGHDT and CDR2 YNNKEL (reference sequence). Trimming took 10 bases from V and 5 from J, leaving 12 bases between them. The CDR3 bases are TGTGCCACCAGGAGACAGGATAATTCACCCCTCCACTTT. Protein sequence: CATRRQDNSPLHF.

The table lists this clone with a count of one. Other DNA sequences in the same sample also yield this CDR3. This CDR3 is CASSYLQETQYF. CDR3 in DNA: TGTGCCAGCAGTTACCTACAAGAGACCCAGTACTTC. The chain recombines TRBV6-6 with TRBJ2-5; D unresolved. Per the germline V gene, CDR1 is MNHNY and CDR2 is SVGAGI (reference sequence). Trimming took off 2 bases at V and 2 bases at J, with 3 bases between the two ends. The CDR3 is 12 amino acids.

The chain uses TRBV5-1 and TRBJ2-6; no reliable D call. The germline CDR1 and CDR2 sequences are SGHRS and YFSETQ. The CDR3 loop spans 15 amino acids. The V end lost 4 bases, the J end lost 0 bases, and 8 bases lay between the germline ends. The CDR3 DNA sequence: TGCGCCAGCAGCAACGCCAACTCTGGGGCCAACGTCCTGACTTTC. Amino acid sequence: CASSNANSGANVLTF.

The V gene is TRBV19, the J gene TRBJ1-1; no clear D. This CDR3 region has 16 residues. V was pared by 4 bases and J by 2 bases, with 17 bases between. CDR1 is LNHDA and CDR2 is SQIVND in the germline V gene (reference sequence). The CDR3 region is CASSTLRGRANTEAFF. In DNA, the CDR3 is TGTGCCAGTAGTACTTTAAGAGGCAGAGCTAACACTGAAGCTTTCTTT.

CDR3 sequence reads: CASSLQGAGEKLFF. DNA of the CDR3: TGTGCCAGTAGTTTACAGGGGGCCGGGGAAAAACTGTTTTTT. The chain couples TRBV19 to TRBJ1-4; 9 bases are a match to TRBD1. J was trimmed by 8 bases and V by 5 bases; bases with no gene match: 6. The CDR3 is made up of 14 amino acids. CDR1 and CDR2 from the germline V gene are LNHDA and SQIVND (reference sequence).

CDR3 DNA: TGTGCCAGCAGCTTAGGTGGGACAGGTGGCTATGGCTACACCTTC. It is translated as CASSLGGTGGYGYTF. This sequence joins TRBV7-9 and TRBJ1-2; 8 bases agree with TRBD1. Germline CDR1 SEHNR, CDR2 FQNEAQ (reference sequence). The V and J ends lost 1 base and 4 bases, in that order; junction bases with no gene match: 5. CDR3 size: 15 residues. The full variable domain, completed using reference TRBV7-9 and TRBJ1-2, is DTGVSQNPRHKITKRGQNVTFRCDPISEHNRLYWYRQTLGQGPEFLTYFQNEAQLEKSRLLSDRFSAERPKGSFSTLEIQRTEQGDSAMYLCASSLGGTGGYGYTFGSGTRLTVV.

V is TRBV7-2 and J is TRBJ1-6; perhaps TRBD1 as D (5 bases). The V gene's germline CDR1 is SGHTA and CDR2 FQGNSA. Trimming took 1 base from V and 11 from J, leaving 15 bases between them. The CDR3 extends over 15 amino acids. The CDR3 sequence: CASSLGLAGSTPLHF. CDR3 coding DNA: TGTGCCAGCAGCTTAGGGTTGGCAGGGTCGACACCCCTCCACTTT.

The V gene is TRBV2, the J gene TRBJ1-1, with D possibly matching TRBD1 (5 bases). Germline assignment: CDR1 SNHLY and CDR2 FYNNEI. V was cut by 7 bases and J by 5 bases, with 17 bases left in between. CDR3 length: 14 residues. The chain's CDR3 is CASTILGRRTEAFF. The CDR3 bases are TGTGCCAGCACTATACTGGGACGAAGGACTGAAGCTTTCTTT.

V gene TRBV4-1 combines with J gene TRBJ2-7; 12 positions agree with TRBD2. V dropped 1 base and J dropped 5; count of bases not matched to a gene: 6. Germline V gives CDR1 MGHRA, CDR2 YSYEKL. The CDR3 totals 16 residues. The CDR3 DNA reads TGCGCCAGCAGCCAAGCTAGCGGGAGGGCCTGGGACGAGCAGTACTTC. As protein: CASSQASGRAWDEQYF.

The chain couples TRBV4-3 to TRBJ2-1; 9 nucleotides match TRBD2. The CDR3 has 16 amino acids. With V trimmed by 3 bases and J by 4 bases, 7 bases remained unmatched. CDR1 and CDR2 (germline): LGHNA, YSLEER. CDR3 in amino acids: CASSHLSGGPYNEQFF. The CDR3 nucleotides read TGCGCCAGCAGCCACCTTAGCGGGGGCCCTTACAATGAGCAGTTCTTC.

V gene TRBV10-3 combines with J gene TRBJ2-7; the match to TRBD2 covers 11 bases. This CDR3 is 15 amino acids long. The V gene end was trimmed by 4 bases and the J gene end by 6 bases; junction bases not matched to a gene: 8. The germline V gene encodes CDR1 ENHRY and CDR2 SYGVKD. The CDR3: CAISGDLAGGVEQYF. CDR3 DNA: TGTGCCATCAGTGGCGATCTAGCGGGGGGAGTCGAGCAGTACTTC.

The V gene is TRBV10-3, the J gene TRBJ2-7; 14 positions agree with TRBD2. Germline CDR1 ENHRY, CDR2 SYGVKD. Trimming took 6 bases from V and 2 from J; bases not matched to a gene: 15. The CDR3 sequence is 19 residues long. The CDR3 nucleotides read TGTGCCATCAGGCCGGGCGACTCCGGGACTAGCGGGGGTGCCTACGAGCAGTACTTC. Residues: CAIRPGDSGTSGGAYEQYF.

The chain joins TRBV6-4 to TRBJ1-6; 7 bases are shared with TRBD1. J was trimmed by 4 bases and V by 6 bases; bases with no gene match: 6. The CDR3 extends over 15 amino acids. The V gene's germline CDR1 is MRHNA and CDR2 SNTAGT. The CDR3 DNA reads as TGTGCCAGCAGAGACCGGGACAGATATAATTCACCCCTCCACTTT. Translating it yields CASRDRDRYNSPLHF.

The chain carries TRBV12-5 and TRBJ1-3; possible D gene TRBD1, 5 bases. Trimming left V 7 bases short and J 4 bases short, with 14 bases between. The length of the CDR3 is 14 residues. In germline, CDR1 is LGHNT, CDR2 FRNRAP. The CDR3 nucleotides read TGTGCTAGTGCCCGCGGGGGTCACGGAAACACCATATATTTT. Its translation: CASARGGHGNTIYF.

V and J are TRBV7-3 and TRBJ2-2; the match to TRBD1 covers 7 bases. This CDR3 contains 15 residues. Trimming cost V 2 bases and J 1 base; bases outside gene matches: 1. The germline V gene has CDR1 SGHTA and CDR2 FQGTGA. The CDR3 nucleotides are TGTGCCAGCAGCTTAGGGACAGTGAACACCGGGGAGCTGTTTTTT. Translating gives CASSLGTVNTGELFF.

This chain links TRBV15 with TRBJ2-3; TRBD2 might be the D (6 bases). V lost 5 bases and J lost 4, with 10 bases in between. This CDR3 is built from 13 residues. CDR1 and CDR2 (germline): LNHNV, YYDKDF (reference sequence). CDR3 residues: CATSDGSADTQYF. Written as DNA, the CDR3 is TGTGCCACCAGCGACGGGAGTGCAGATACGCAGTATTTT.

A word on this clone: Other DNA sequences within the sample encode an identical CDR3. This chain joins TRBV11-3 and TRBJ1-1; perhaps TRBD1 as D (5 bases). This CDR3 has 13 residues. CDR1 is SGHNT and CDR2 is YENEEA in the germline V gene. V gave up 5 bases and J gave up 4 bases, with 11 bases separating them. The CDR3 bases are TGTGCCAGCAGCCCCGGGGGAGGCACTGAAGCTTTCTTT. It codes for CASSPGGGTEAFF.

CDR3 in DNA: TGTGCCAGCAGCCCCGCCGCTGGTGGGGTGACCTACGAGCAGTACTTC. It yields the protein CASSPAAGGVTYEQYF. This chain joins TRBV4-2 and TRBJ2-7, with no clear D. Between the trimmed V and J ends, which lost 4 bases and 2 bases, there was a span of 18 bases. Germline V gene data show CDR1 as LGHNA and CDR2 as YNFKEQ. CDR3 size: 16 residues.

This clone was seen a single time. The chain combines TRBV18 with TRBJ1-1, with D perhaps matching TRBD1 (6 bases). The V gene lost 3 bases and the J gene lost 0 bases, with 20 bases spanning the gap. The CDR3 covers 18 residues. The germline V gene encodes CDR1 KGHSH and CDR2 LQKENI. The CDR3 loop is CASSPLQGGSLMNTEAFF. In DNA form, the CDR3 reads TGTGCCAGCTCACCTCTACAGGGAGGATCCCTTATGAACACTGAAGCTTTCTTT.

The J gene is TRBJ1-3, the V gene TRBV3-1 (or the pseudogene TRBV3-2); the match to TRBD1 covers 8 bases. The CDR3 runs 16 residues. CDR1 and CDR2 (germline): LGHDT, YNNKEL (reference sequence). The J segment lost 5 bases and the V segment lost 4 bases, leaving 10 bases of the junction unmatched. The DNA for the CDR3 is TGTGCCAGCAGCCCGCTAGGACAGGGTTATAGAAACACCATATATTTT. This sequence encodes CASSPLGQGYRNTIYF.

This sequence joins TRBV10-3 and TRBJ2-2, with D perhaps assigned TRBD1 or TRBD2 (5 bases each). This CDR3 has 14 residues. Germline V gene sequence: CDR1 ENHRY, CDR2 SYGVKD. V was pared by 7 bases and J by 1 base, with 10 bases between. The CDR3 DNA sequence: TGTGCCATCAAGGGGACGGTGAACACCGGGGAGCTGTTTTTT. It yields the protein CAIKGTVNTGELFF.

V is TRBV7-3 and J is TRBJ1-1, with 9 bases matching TRBD1. CDR1 is SGHTA, CDR2 FQGTGA, per germline. This CDR3 comprises 12 residues. Trimming cost V 8 bases and J 7 bases; bases outside gene matches: 5. The CDR3 loop reads CASSTGGGEAFF. The CDR3 DNA reads TGTGCCAGCTCCACAGGGGGCGGTGAAGCTTTCTTT. The whole variable domain, remainder taken from reference TRBV7-3 and TRBJ1-1, is GAGVSQTPSNKVTEKGKYVELRCDPISGHTALYWYRQSLGQGPEFLIYFQGTGAADDSGLPNDRFFAVRPEGSVSTLKIQRTERGDSAVYLCASSTGGGEAFFGQGTRLTVV.